This T cell receptor (beta chain) stems from a study of CD8+ T cells in alopecia areata. Treatment noted: oral pan-JAK inhibitor, 5-10 mg twice daily. Alopecia areata patients had lesional scalp punch biopsies and peripheral blood taken from them. The CDR3 consists of 13 residues. Germline lookup yields CDR1 GTSNPN and CDR2 SVGIG (reference sequence). V was cut by 0 bases and J by 14 bases, with 19 bases left in between. cDNA reverse transcribed from extracted RNA served as the sequencing template. Assay used: immunoSEQ multiplex PCR; TCRdb lists only in-frame clones, some missing. The sample comprises some 220,000 clones, under 75% of which are singletons, and around 1.5% rests with the top ten.

The rearrangement joins TRBV30 to TRBJ1-2; no definite D call. The clonotype comes from a human donor with alopecia areata. Material: CD4+ T cells sorted from blood, obtained at week 4, from a patient treated with tofacitinib. The CDR3 DNA reads as TGTGCCTGGAGTGTGCAGGTCGGGTTGGATACTACCTTC. This translates into CAWSVQVGLDTTF. The whole variable domain, remainder taken from reference TRBV30 and TRBJ1-2, is SQTIHQWPATLVQPVGSPLSLECTVEGTSNPNLYWYRQAAGRGLQLLFYSVGIGQISSEVPQNLSASRPQDRQFILSSKKLLLSDSGFYLCAWSVQVGLDTTFGSGTRLTVV.